A selection of T cell receptor beta chains follows, all from one sample in a study of blood T cell repertoires in COVID-19. The data were produced by immunoSEQ multiplex PCR, yet TCRdb's version contains in-frame clones alone and is incomplete. The table records 90,000 to 120,000 clones, 80% to 90% of them present only once. The sequencing sample was made of peripheral blood. All receptors derive from a man aged 55 to 70 with acute or convalescent COVID-19. CDR3s leave out the opening cysteine and the closing phenylalanine or tryptophan. A D gene is named only where the DNA matches it firmly.

>TRBJ2-4|TRBD1|TRBV18
ASSLQGGVAKNIQY
>TRBJ2-1|NA|TRBV4-3
ASSQDFYNEQF
>TRBJ1-3|TRBD1|TRBV7-9
ASSLLQGSGNTIY
>TRBJ2-3|TRBD2|TRBV4-2
ASSPGTSGKSTDTQY
>TRBJ2-6|NA|TRBV7-2
ASSLGPGAGANVLT
>TRBJ2-1|TRBD2|TRBV5-1
ASSLTGDYYNEQF
>TRBJ2-7|TRBD1|TRBV19
ATAGTGNPYEQY
>TRBJ2-7|TRBD1|TRBV10-2
ASRWAGGLREQY
>TRBJ1-5|NA|TRBV18
ASSPAQSRGQPQH
>TRBJ1-4|NA|TRBV25-1
ASSVFLGQTTNEKLF
>TRBJ1-1|NA|TRBV7-2
ASRPVDRTNTEAF
>TRBJ2-1|NA|TRBV6-6
ASSYGLARDEQF
>TRBJ1-6|NA|TRBV11-3
ASSYRQGGVGNSPLH
>TRBJ1-1|NA|TRBV11-2
ASSLEGRGNTEAF
>TRBJ2-3|TRBD2|TRBV10-3
AIGTSGSTDTQY
>TRBJ2-1|NA|TRBV11-2
ASSAGYSSAQF
>TRBJ2-2|TRBD2|TRBV7-2
ASSLNQRGNTGELF
>TRBJ1-5|TRBD1|TRBV4-1
ASSRVGTGDQPQH
>TRBJ1-3|NA|TRBV30
AWSVNQGNTIY
>TRBJ2-3|NA|TRBV5-6
ASSLNRERTQY
>TRBJ1-4|NA|TRBV20-1
SASSGEKLF
>TRBJ1-3|NA|TRBV18
ASSPGTLSSGNTIY
>TRBJ1-3|NA|TRBV7-6
ASSALPGAGNTIY
>TRBJ2-2|NA|TRBV9
ASSTSTGYTGELF
>TRBJ1-1|NA|TRBV12-3/TRBV12-4
ASSFSGTEAF
>TRBJ1-1|NA|TRBV7-9
ASSFRSPRETTTEAF
>TRBJ1-2|NA|TRBV18
ASSPTTAAYGYT
>TRBJ1-1|TRBD1|TRBV4-2
ASSQDNSGGNTEAF
>TRBJ1-1|TRBD1|TRBV12-5
ASGLAPDRLRTEAF
>TRBJ1-2|NA|TRBV15
ATSREPGTSYGYT
>TRBJ1-2|TRBD1|TRBV19
ASKGQGDYGYT
>TRBJ1-5|NA|TRBV2
ASRDSRNSNQPQH
>TRBJ2-7|TRBD2|TRBV6-5
ASKTSGSSYEQY
>TRBJ1-1|NA|TRBV13
ASSLDRNTEAF
>TRBJ1-5|NA|TRBV7-2
ASSSTGYNQPQH
>TRBJ2-3|TRBD2|TRBV10-3
AISDSGRPDTQY
>TRBJ2-1|TRBD2|TRBV6-2/TRBV6-3
ASSYYDRLAAYNEQF
>TRBJ2-5|TRBD2|TRBV11-1
ASSLSLAGGQETQY
>TRBJ1-1|TRBD1|TRBV7-9
ASSLGDRQNTEAF
>TRBJ2-5|TRBD2|TRBV2
ASSVGSGKQETQY
>TRBJ2-2|TRBD2|TRBV7-6
ASSLALVAGGPAGELF
>TRBJ2-7|NA|TRBV7-9
ASSTTVNYEQY
>TRBJ2-2|NA|TRBV12-3/TRBV12-4
ASSISAGELF
>TRBJ1-1|NA|TRBV28
ASSLLPGGYTEAF
>TRBJ2-4|TRBD1|TRBV6-2/TRBV6-3
ASSSQGTRGNIQY
>TRBJ2-7|TRBD2|TRBV5-4
ASSLVLAGAYEQY
>TRBJ1-2|TRBD1|TRBV7-2
ASSLNQGASYGYT
>TRBJ1-1|NA|TRBV6-5
ASTPSGARRGKAF
>TRBJ1-3|NA|TRBV4-1
ASSPGGAGNTIY
>TRBJ1-2|NA|TRBV27
ASSFQGDYGYT
>TRBJ2-1|NA|TRBV5-4
ASSSTLTGYNEQF
>TRBJ2-3|NA|TRBV10-3
AISESGGLTDTQY
>TRBJ1-3|NA|TRBV11-3
ASSPGSGGTIY
>TRBJ1-1|TRBD1|TRBV5-1
ASSAGDSMNTEAF
>TRBJ1-2|NA|TRBV2
ASILGRVGYGYT